This TCR beta chain is from a study of OX40 agonist ivuxolimab in advanced cancers. Study background: Patients' therapy was ivuxolimab, an antibody that acts as an agonist of OX40 (CD134). Two cutaneous melanoma patients and one hepatocellular carcinoma patient, three in all, had partial responses. People in dose escalation had one of these cancers: hepatocellular carcinoma, melanoma, renal cell or head and neck cancer.

Study-level findings and limits: Expansion of clones was among the lowest in partial responders at 0.1-3.0 mg/kg.

Profiled with immunoSEQ multiplex PCR; TCRdb holds only in-frame clones, not every one. This sample yields roughly 90,000 clones, of which approximately 85% are seen a single time; 0.22% belongs to the top ten. As to this clone: The antigen is undetermined.

This TCR was recovered from an adult with an advanced solid tumor such as melanoma, head and neck, liver or kidney cancer. The material was CD4+ or CD8+ T cells sorted from blood, obtained in a trial of the OX40 agonist ivuxolimab.

The CDR3 loop reads CASSDTGLFYNEQFF. For the CDR3, the DNA is TGTGCCAGCAGTGACACAGGTTTGTTCTACAATGAGCAGTTCTTC. This chain links TRBV6-1 with TRBJ2-1, with D tentatively TRBD1 (5 bases). From germline, CDR1 is MNHNS and CDR2 SASEGT. Between the trimmed V and J ends, which lost 3 bases and 3 bases, there was a span of 12 bases. This CDR3 spans 15 amino acids.